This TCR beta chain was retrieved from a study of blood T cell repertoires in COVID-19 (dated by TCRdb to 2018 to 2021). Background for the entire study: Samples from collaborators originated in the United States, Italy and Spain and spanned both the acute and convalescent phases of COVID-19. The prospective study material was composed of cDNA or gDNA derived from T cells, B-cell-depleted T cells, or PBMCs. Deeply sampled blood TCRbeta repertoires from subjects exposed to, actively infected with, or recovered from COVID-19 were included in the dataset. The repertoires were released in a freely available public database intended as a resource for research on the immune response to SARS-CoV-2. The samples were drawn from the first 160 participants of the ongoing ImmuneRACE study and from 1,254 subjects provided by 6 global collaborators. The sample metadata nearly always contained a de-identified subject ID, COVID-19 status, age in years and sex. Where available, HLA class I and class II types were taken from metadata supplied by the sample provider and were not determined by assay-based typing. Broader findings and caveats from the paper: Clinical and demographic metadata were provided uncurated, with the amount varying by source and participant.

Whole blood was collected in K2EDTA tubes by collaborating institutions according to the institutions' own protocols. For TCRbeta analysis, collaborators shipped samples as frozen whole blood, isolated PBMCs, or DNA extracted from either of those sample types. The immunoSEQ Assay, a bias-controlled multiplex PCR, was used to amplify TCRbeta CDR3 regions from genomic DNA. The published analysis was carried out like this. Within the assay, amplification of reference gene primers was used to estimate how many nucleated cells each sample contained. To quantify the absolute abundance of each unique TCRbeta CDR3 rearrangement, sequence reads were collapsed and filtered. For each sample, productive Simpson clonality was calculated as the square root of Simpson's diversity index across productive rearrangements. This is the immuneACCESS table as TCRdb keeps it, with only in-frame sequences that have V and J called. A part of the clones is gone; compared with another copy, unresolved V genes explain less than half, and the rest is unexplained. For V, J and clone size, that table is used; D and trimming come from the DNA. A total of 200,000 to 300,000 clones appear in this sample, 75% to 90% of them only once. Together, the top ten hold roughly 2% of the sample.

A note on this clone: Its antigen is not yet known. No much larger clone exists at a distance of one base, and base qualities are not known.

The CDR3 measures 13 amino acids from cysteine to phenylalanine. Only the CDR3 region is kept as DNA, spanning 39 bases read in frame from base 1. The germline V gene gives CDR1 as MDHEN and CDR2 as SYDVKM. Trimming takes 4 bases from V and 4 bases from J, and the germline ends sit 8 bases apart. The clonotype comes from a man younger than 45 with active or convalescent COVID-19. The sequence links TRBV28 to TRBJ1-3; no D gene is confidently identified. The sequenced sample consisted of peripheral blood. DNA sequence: TGTGCCAGCAGTTCGACGGGGGGAAACACCATATATTTT. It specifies CASSSTGGNTIYF.